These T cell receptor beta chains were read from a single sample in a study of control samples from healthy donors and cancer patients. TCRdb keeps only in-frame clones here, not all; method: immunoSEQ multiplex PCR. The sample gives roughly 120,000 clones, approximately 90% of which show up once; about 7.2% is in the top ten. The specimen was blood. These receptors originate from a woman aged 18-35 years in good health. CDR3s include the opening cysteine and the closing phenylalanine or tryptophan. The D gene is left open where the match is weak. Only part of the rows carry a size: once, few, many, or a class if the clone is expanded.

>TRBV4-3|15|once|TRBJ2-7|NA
CASSQGGGHSYEQYF
TGCGCCAGCAGCCAAGGGGGGGGACACAGCTACGAGCAGTACTTC
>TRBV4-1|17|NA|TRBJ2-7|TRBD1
CASSPGQGPRREWEQYF
TGCGCCAGCAGCCCCGGACAGGGCCCGCGGAGGGAGTGGGAGCAGTACTTC
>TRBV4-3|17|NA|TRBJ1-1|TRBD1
CASSQFSTGAGYTEAFF
TGCGCCAGCAGCCAATTCTCCACAGGGGCCGGTTACACTGAAGCTTTCTTT
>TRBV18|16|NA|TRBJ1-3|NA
CASSLGSQGGGNTIYF
TGTGCCAGCTCACTCGGCTCACAGGGAGGTGGAAACACCATATATTTT
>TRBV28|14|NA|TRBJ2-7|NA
CASREDGTPDEQYF
TGTGCCAGCAGAGAGGACGGGACCCCCGACGAGCAGTACTTC
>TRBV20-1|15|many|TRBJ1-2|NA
CSASGSEGSNYGYTF
TGCAGTGCTAGTGGTTCGGAGGGGAGTAACTATGGCTACACCTTC
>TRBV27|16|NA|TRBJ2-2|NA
CASSPYGGPITGELFF
TGTGCCAGCAGTCCGTATGGGGGGCCTATCACCGGGGAGCTGTTTTTT
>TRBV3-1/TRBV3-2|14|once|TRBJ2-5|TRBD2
CASSQDSASGGTYF
TGTGCCAGCAGCCAAGATTCGGCTAGCGGGGGGACCTACTTC
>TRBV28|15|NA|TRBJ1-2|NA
CATLFGGFRNYGYTF
TGTGCCACCCTTTTCGGGGGGTTCCGAAACTATGGCTACACCTTC
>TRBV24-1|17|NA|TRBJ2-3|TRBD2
CATSDFGAGVSTDTQYF
TGTGCCACCAGTGATTTCGGAGCGGGGGTTAGCACAGATACGCAGTATTTT
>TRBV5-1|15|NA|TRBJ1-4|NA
CASTVGQATNEKLFF
TGCGCCAGTACGGTCGGACAAGCAACTAATGAAAAACTGTTTTTT
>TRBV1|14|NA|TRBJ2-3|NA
CTRDRDRGIDTQYF
TGCACCAGGGACCGGGACAGGGGGATAGATACGCAGTATTTT
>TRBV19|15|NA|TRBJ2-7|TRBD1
CASSFGTGSSYEQYF
TGTGCCAGTAGTTTCGGGACAGGGAGCTCCTACGAGCAGTACTTC
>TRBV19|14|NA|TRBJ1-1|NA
CASSPRGGETEAFF
TGTGCCAGTAGTCCCCGGGGTGGTGAAACTGAAGCTTTCTTT
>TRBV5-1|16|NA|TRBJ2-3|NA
CASSLGSGPNTDTQYF
TGCGCCAGCAGCTTGGGATCGGGCCCAAACACAGATACGCAGTATTTT
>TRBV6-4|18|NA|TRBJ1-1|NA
CASSEEEGDPLQNTEAFF
TGTGCCAGCAGTGAAGAAGAGGGGGACCCCCTACAGAACACTGAAGCTTTCTTT
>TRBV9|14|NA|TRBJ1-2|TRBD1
CASSGQGVSYGYTF
TGTGCCAGCAGCGGCCAGGGGGTTTCCTATGGCTACACCTTC
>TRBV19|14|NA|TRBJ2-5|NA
CASSIVGPQETQYF
TGTGCCAGTAGTATAGTGGGACCCCAAGAGACCCAGTACTTC
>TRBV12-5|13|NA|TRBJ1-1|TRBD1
CASGFLGGSEAFF
TGTGCTAGTGGTTTCTTAGGGGGCAGTGAAGCTTTCTTT
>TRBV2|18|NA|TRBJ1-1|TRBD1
CASSAWETGSGMNTEAFF
TGTGCCAGCAGTGCATGGGAGACAGGGTCGGGGATGAACACTGAAGCTTTCTTT
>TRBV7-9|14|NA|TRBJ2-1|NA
CASSFAAGLSEQFF
TGTGCCAGCAGCTTTGCCGCGGGGCTTTCGGAGCAGTTCTTC
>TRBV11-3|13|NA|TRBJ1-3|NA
CASSGGSGNTIYF
TGTGCCAGCAGTGGAGGGTCTGGAAACACCATATATTTT
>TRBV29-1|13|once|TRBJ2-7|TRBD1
CSVGDRGPSEQYF
TGCAGCGTGGGGGACAGGGGGCCTAGCGAGCAGTACTTC
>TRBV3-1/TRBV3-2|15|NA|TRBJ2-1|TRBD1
CASSQAGTAYNEQFF
TGTGCCAGCAGCCAAGCCGGGACAGCCTACAATGAGCAGTTCTTC
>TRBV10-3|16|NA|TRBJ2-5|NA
CAISESIVGSQETQYF
TGTGCCATCAGTGAGTCGATCGTAGGGTCTCAAGAGACCCAGTACTTC
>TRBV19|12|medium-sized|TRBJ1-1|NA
CASWGLRTEAFF
TGTGCCAGTTGGGGGCTTCGGACTGAAGCTTTCTTT
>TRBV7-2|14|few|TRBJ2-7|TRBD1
CASSSGQGSYEQYF
TGTGCCAGCAGCTCGGGACAGGGATCCTACGAGCAGTACTTC
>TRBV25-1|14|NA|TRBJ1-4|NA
CASSDWPGNEKLFF
TGTGCCAGCAGTGACTGGCCAGGCAATGAAAAACTGTTTTTT
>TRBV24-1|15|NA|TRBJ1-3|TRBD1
CATSDLGQWGNTIYF
TGTGCCACCAGTGACCTGGGACAGTGGGGAAACACCATATATTTT
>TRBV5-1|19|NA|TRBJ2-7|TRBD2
CASSWGLAGVISDSYEQYF
TGCGCCAGCAGCTGGGGACTAGCGGGGGTCATATCCGACTCCTACGAGCAGTACTTC
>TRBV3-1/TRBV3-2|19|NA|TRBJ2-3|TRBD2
CASSQVPDGGGAPGDTQYF
TGTGCCAGCAGCCAAGTTCCCGACGGCGGGGGGGCCCCCGGAGATACGCAGTATTTT
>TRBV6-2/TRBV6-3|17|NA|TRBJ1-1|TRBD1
CASSPPGSQGVQTEAFF
TGTGCCAGCAGCCCACCCGGGTCGCAGGGGGTCCAAACTGAAGCTTTCTTT
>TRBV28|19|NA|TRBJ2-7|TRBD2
CASSPREALVAALNYEQYF
TGTGCCAGCAGTCCGCGGGAGGCCCTTGTTGCGGCCCTAAACTACGAGCAGTACTTC
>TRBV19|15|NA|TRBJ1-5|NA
CASSIGTASNQPQHF
TGTGCCAGTAGTATAGGGACAGCTAGCAATCAGCCCCAGCATTTT
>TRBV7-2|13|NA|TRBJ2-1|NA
CASSHGGANEQFF
TGTGCCAGCAGCCATGGGGGGGCGAATGAGCAGTTCTTC
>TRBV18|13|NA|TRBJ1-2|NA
CASSPTDNYGYTF
TGTGCCAGCTCACCGACAGATAACTATGGCTACACCTTC
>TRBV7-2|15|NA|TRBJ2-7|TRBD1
CASSLVQGSSYEQYF
TGTGCCAGCAGCTTAGTACAGGGGTCCTCCTACGAGCAGTACTTC
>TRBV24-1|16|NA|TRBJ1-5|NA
CATSDLSGGPDQPQHF
TGTGCCACCAGTGATTTATCGGGCGGCCCGGATCAGCCCCAGCATTTT
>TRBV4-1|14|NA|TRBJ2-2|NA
CASSVDRDTGELFF
TGCGCCAGCAGCGTGGACAGAGACACCGGGGAGCTGTTTTTT
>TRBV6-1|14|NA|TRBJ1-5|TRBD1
CASSERTGVQPQHF
TGTGCCAGCAGTGAAAGGACAGGGGTACAGCCCCAGCATTTT
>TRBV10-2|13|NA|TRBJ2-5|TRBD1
CASRDRGVETQYF
TGCGCCAGCAGGGACAGGGGGGTGGAGACCCAGTACTTC
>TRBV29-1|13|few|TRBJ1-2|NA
CSTFSGGDYGYTF
TGCAGCACCTTCTCAGGTGGGGACTATGGCTACACCTTC
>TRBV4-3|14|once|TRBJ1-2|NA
CASSRRGGDYGYTF
TGCGCCAGCAGCCGGAGAGGGGGGGACTATGGCTACACCTTC
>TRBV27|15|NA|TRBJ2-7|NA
CASSSYPSRGHEQYF
TGTGCCAGCAGTTCGTACCCTTCCAGGGGACACGAGCAGTACTTC
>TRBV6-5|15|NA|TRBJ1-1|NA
CASSLGRWQNTEAFF
TGTGCCAGCAGTTTAGGCAGGTGGCAGAACACTGAAGCTTTCTTT
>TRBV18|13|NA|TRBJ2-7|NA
CASSPRRTYEQYF
TGTGCCAGCTCACCGCGTCGAACCTACGAGCAGTACTTC
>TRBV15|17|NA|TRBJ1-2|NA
CATSPGLRGDSSPGYTF
TGTGCCACCAGCCCCGGTTTAAGAGGCGATAGTTCTCCTGGCTACACCTTC
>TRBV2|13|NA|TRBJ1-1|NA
CASSDPLNTEAFF
TGTGCCAGCAGTGATCCGCTGAACACTGAAGCTTTCTTT
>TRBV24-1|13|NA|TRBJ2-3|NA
CATSDPDRDTQYF
TGTGCCACCAGTGATCCGGACCGAGATACGCAGTATTTT
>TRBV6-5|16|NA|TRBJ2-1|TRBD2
CASSSASGRGNGEQFF
TGTGCCAGCAGTTCCGCTAGCGGGAGGGGTAACGGTGAGCAGTTCTTC